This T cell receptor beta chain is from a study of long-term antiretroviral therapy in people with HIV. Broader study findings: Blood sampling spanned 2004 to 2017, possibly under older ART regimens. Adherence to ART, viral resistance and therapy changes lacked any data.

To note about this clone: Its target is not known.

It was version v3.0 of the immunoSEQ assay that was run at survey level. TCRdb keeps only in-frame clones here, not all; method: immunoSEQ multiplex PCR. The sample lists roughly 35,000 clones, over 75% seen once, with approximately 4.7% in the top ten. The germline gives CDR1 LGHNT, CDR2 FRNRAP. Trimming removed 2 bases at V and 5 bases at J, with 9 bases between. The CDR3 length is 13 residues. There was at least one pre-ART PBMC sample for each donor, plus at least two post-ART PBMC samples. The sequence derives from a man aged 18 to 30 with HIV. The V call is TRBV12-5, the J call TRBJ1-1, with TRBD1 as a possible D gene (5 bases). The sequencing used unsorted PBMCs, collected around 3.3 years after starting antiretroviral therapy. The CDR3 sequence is CASGLTAGTEAFF. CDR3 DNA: TGTGCTAGTGGTTTGACGGCAGGGACTGAAGCTTTCTTT.